The rows below give T cell receptor beta chains drawn from one sample of a study of cytomegalovirus exposure and HLA in healthy donors. The table came from immunoSEQ multiplex PCR; TCRdb's copy has only in-frame clones and leaves some out. This repertoire shows some 150,000 clones, roughly 70% found once; its top ten account for approximately 4%. The sample was PBMCs. These receptor sequences come from a man aged 18 to 35 in good health and CMV-seropositive. Both conserved end residues are part of each CDR3. Fields, in order: V gene, clone size, J gene, D gene, CDR3 DNA, CDR3 protein. D genes are given only for firm matches. Size tells how often a clone was seen (once, few, many) or the class of an expanded clone, and some rows leave it out.

V gene: TRBV5-6
clone size: NA
J gene: TRBJ1-5
D gene: TRBD1
CDR3 DNA: TGTGCCAGCAGCTCCCGGGACAGGGCGGGATATAGCAATCAGCCCCAGCATTTT
CDR3 protein: CASSSRDRAGYSNQPQHF

V gene: TRBV7-8
clone size: NA
J gene: TRBJ1-2
D gene: NA
CDR3 DNA: TGTGCCAGCAGCCCCCTCATCCGGGGGGGTAGAGGCTACACCTTC
CDR3 protein: CASSPLIRGGRGYTF

V gene: TRBV10-3
clone size: NA
J gene: TRBJ2-3
D gene: TRBD1
CDR3 DNA: TGTGCCATCAGGACAGGGTCAGATACGCAGTATTTT
CDR3 protein: CAIRTGSDTQYF

V gene: TRBV7-3
clone size: NA
J gene: TRBJ2-3
D gene: TRBD2
CDR3 DNA: TGTGCCGGCAGCCGGGCCGGGAGCGGGAGCGCAGATACGCAGTATTTT
CDR3 protein: CAGSRAGSGSADTQYF

V gene: TRBV5-1
clone size: NA
J gene: TRBJ2-3
D gene: NA
CDR3 DNA: TGCGCCAGCACGCCCTCCACTACCACAGATACGCAGTATTTT
CDR3 protein: CASTPSTTTDTQYF

V gene: TRBV2
clone size: NA
J gene: TRBJ1-3
D gene: NA
CDR3 DNA: TGTGCCAGCAGGTGGGGCAAGTTCTCTGGAAACACCATATATTTT
CDR3 protein: CASRWGKFSGNTIYF

V gene: TRBV5-1
clone size: few
J gene: TRBJ1-1
D gene: NA
CDR3 DNA: TGCGCCAGCAGCCCGGGGGGCAAGAGGGCTGAAGCTTTCTTT
CDR3 protein: CASSPGGKRAEAFF

V gene: TRBV4-1
clone size: once
J gene: TRBJ2-5
D gene: NA
CDR3 DNA: TGCGCCAGCAGCCAAGAAGGGACACCGAGGGCTGAGACCCAGTACTTC
CDR3 protein: CASSQEGTPRAETQYF

V gene: TRBV6-5
clone size: NA
J gene: TRBJ1-1
D gene: NA
CDR3 DNA: TGTGCCAGCAGTTACTCAGGGGGCACTGAAGCTTTCTTT
CDR3 protein: CASSYSGGTEAFF

V gene: TRBV7-9
clone size: NA
J gene: TRBJ2-1
D gene: TRBD2
CDR3 DNA: TGTGCCAGCAGCACACACTCGTTTAGGACTAGCGCTGCCAATGAGCAGTTCTTC
CDR3 protein: CASSTHSFRTSAANEQFF

V gene: TRBV7-2
clone size: NA
J gene: TRBJ2-3
D gene: TRBD2
CDR3 DNA: TGTGCCAGCAGTTCCTTAGCGGGCGGCGCAGATACGCAGTATTTT
CDR3 protein: CASSSLAGGADTQYF

V gene: TRBV10-3
clone size: NA
J gene: TRBJ1-1
D gene: TRBD1
CDR3 DNA: TGTGCCATCAGTGAAACCCCCGGGACAGGGAGAGGGAACACTGAAGCTTTCTTT
CDR3 protein: CAISETPGTGRGNTEAFF

V gene: TRBV7-9
clone size: NA
J gene: TRBJ2-1
D gene: NA
CDR3 DNA: TGTGCCAGCAGCTTTACCCCCGTGATGTCGGAGGGGTCCTACAATGAGCAGTTCTTC
CDR3 protein: CASSFTPVMSEGSYNEQFF

V gene: TRBV18
clone size: NA
J gene: TRBJ2-7
D gene: NA
CDR3 DNA: TGTGCCAGCTCACCACCCTATCAGAGGGGAGGTAAGCAGTACTTC
CDR3 protein: CASSPPYQRGGKQYF

V gene: TRBV6-5
clone size: NA
J gene: TRBJ1-4
D gene: NA
CDR3 DNA: TGTGCCAGCAGTTACGTTTCAGGGGAGGGTGAAAAACTGTTTTTT
CDR3 protein: CASSYVSGEGEKLFF

V gene: TRBV11-2
clone size: NA
J gene: TRBJ2-7
D gene: TRBD1
CDR3 DNA: TGTGCCAGCAGAGGAAACAGGGGACACTACGAGCAGTACTTC
CDR3 protein: CASRGNRGHYEQYF

V gene: TRBV2
clone size: once
J gene: TRBJ2-7
D gene: NA
CDR3 DNA: TGTGCCAGCAGTGCTTACGGAGGGGCGCGAGACTACGAGCAGTACTTC
CDR3 protein: CASSAYGGARDYEQYF

V gene: TRBV7-2
clone size: few
J gene: TRBJ2-7
D gene: NA
CDR3 DNA: TGTGCCAGCAGCCCCCTCGGCGGCTCCTACGAGCAGTACTTC
CDR3 protein: CASSPLGGSYEQYF

V gene: TRBV9
clone size: NA
J gene: TRBJ2-3
D gene: TRBD1
CDR3 DNA: TGTGCCAGCAGCTCGGGACAGTACAGCACAGATACGCAGTATTTT
CDR3 protein: CASSSGQYSTDTQYF

V gene: TRBV14
clone size: NA
J gene: TRBJ2-2
D gene: TRBD2
CDR3 DNA: TGTGCCAGCAGCCAATGGCGGGGGGCTAGCGGGGAGCTGTTTTTT
CDR3 protein: CASSQWRGASGELFF

V gene: TRBV28
clone size: medium-sized
J gene: TRBJ2-1
D gene: TRBD2
CDR3 DNA: TGTGCCAGCAGCCCACCGGGACTAGCTGTCGATGAGCAGTTCTTC
CDR3 protein: CASSPPGLAVDEQFF

V gene: TRBV2
clone size: NA
J gene: TRBJ2-1
D gene: TRBD2
CDR3 DNA: TGTGCCAGCAGTGTGCTAGCGGGGGAGTTCTTC
CDR3 protein: CASSVLAGEFF

V gene: TRBV7-2
clone size: NA
J gene: TRBJ2-1
D gene: NA
CDR3 DNA: TGTGCCAGCAGCTTAGCGCGGGGAGGCAATGAGCAGTTCTTC
CDR3 protein: CASSLARGGNEQFF

V gene: TRBV13
clone size: once
J gene: TRBJ2-7
D gene: NA
CDR3 DNA: TGTGCCAGCAGGGACACCTCGTGGGGCGAGCAGTACTTC
CDR3 protein: CASRDTSWGEQYF

V gene: TRBV6-5
clone size: NA
J gene: TRBJ2-1
D gene: NA
CDR3 DNA: TGTGCCAGCAGTTACCTCGCAGCGGGTGGCTACAATGAGCAGTTCTTC
CDR3 protein: CASSYLAAGGYNEQFF

V gene: TRBV9
clone size: once
J gene: TRBJ2-1
D gene: NA
CDR3 DNA: TGTGCCAGCAGCCCAACAGACCGATACAATGAGCAGTTCTTC
CDR3 protein: CASSPTDRYNEQFF

V gene: TRBV7-3
clone size: NA
J gene: TRBJ2-3
D gene: NA
CDR3 DNA: TGTGCCAGCAGCTTAGAGCCCCAGAGAGGCACGCAGTATTTT
CDR3 protein: CASSLEPQRGTQYF

V gene: TRBV5-1
clone size: NA
J gene: TRBJ1-5
D gene: TRBD1
CDR3 DNA: TGCGCCAGCAGCTTGGCAGGACAGGGACCACAGCCCCAGCATTTT
CDR3 protein: CASSLAGQGPQPQHF

V gene: TRBV11-1
clone size: NA
J gene: TRBJ2-3
D gene: TRBD2
CDR3 DNA: TGTGCCAGCAGCCTTCCGCGGGGGGGCACAGATACGCAGTATTTT
CDR3 protein: CASSLPRGGTDTQYF

V gene: TRBV13
clone size: NA
J gene: TRBJ2-1
D gene: TRBD2
CDR3 DNA: TGTGCCAGCAGCTTACCGGGACTAGCGGGAGTAAATGAGCAGTTCTTC
CDR3 protein: CASSLPGLAGVNEQFF

V gene: TRBV28
clone size: NA
J gene: TRBJ2-7
D gene: NA
CDR3 DNA: TGTGCCAGCGGCCCGTGGCCCCCAGGGCAGTACTTC
CDR3 protein: CASGPWPPGQYF

V gene: TRBV4-3
clone size: NA
J gene: TRBJ2-3
D gene: TRBD1
CDR3 DNA: TGCGCCAGCAGCCGCGCAGGACGGACAGGGGCTGGGAGCACAGATACGCAGTATTTT
CDR3 protein: CASSRAGRTGAGSTDTQYF

V gene: TRBV7-6
clone size: NA
J gene: TRBJ1-3
D gene: TRBD1
CDR3 DNA: TGTGCCAGCAGCTTAGTCGGCGGACAGGGGCGGCTCTCTGGAAACACCATATATTTT
CDR3 protein: CASSLVGGQGRLSGNTIYF